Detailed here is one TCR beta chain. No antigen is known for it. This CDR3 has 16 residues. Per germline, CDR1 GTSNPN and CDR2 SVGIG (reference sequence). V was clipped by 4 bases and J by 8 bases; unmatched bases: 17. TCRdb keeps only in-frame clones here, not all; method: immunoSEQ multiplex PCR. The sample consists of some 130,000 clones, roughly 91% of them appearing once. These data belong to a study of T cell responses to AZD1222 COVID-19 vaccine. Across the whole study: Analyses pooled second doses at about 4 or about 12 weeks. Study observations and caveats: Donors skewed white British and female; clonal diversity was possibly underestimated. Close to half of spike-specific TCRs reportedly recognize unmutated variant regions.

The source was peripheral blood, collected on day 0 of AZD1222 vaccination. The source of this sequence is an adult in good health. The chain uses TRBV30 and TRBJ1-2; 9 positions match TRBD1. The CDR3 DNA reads TGTGCCTGGACCTACCTTTCTTTGGGACAGGGCGGCGGCTACACCTTC. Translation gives CAWTYLSLGQGGGYTF.